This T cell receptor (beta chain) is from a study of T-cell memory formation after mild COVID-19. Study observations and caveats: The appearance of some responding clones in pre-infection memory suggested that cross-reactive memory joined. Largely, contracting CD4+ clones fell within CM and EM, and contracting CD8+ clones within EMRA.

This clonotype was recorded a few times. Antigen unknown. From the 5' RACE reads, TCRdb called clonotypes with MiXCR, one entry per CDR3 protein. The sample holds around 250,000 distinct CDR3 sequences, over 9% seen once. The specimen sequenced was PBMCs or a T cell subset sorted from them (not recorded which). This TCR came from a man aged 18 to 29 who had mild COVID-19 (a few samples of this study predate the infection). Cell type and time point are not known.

The CDR3 nucleotides read TGCGCCAGCAGACATAACGGACCGGGGTTTGCCGGGGAGCTGTTTTTT. Translated, it gives CASRHNGPGFAGELFF. The gene calls are TRBV5-1 and TRBJ2-2; D possibly corresponds to TRBD2 (5 bases). CDR1 is SGHRS, CDR2 YFSETQ, per germline. Trimming shortened V by 5 bases and J by 6 bases, and 20 bases separated the two germline ends. The CDR3 contains 16 residues. Based on the CDR3 plus reference TRBV5-1 and TRBJ2-2, the full variable domain is KAGVTQTPRYLIKTRGQQVTLSCSPISGHRSVSWYQQTPGQGLQFLFEYFSETQRNKGNFPGRFSGRQFSNSRSEMNVSTLELGDSALYLCASRHNGPGFAGELFFGEGSRLTVL.